This T cell receptor beta chain derives from a study of graft-versus-host responses after intestinal transplantation. General study results and limits: Researchers found peak circulating GvH clone levels linked to early post-transplant HvG declines.

This clone was seen a handful of times. Responders (roughly 200,000, CFSE-labeled) met roughly 200,000 stimulators that were irradiated and violet-dye-labeled. Following the reaction, CD3+CD4+ and CD3+CD8+ responders that were proliferating and CFSE-low underwent sorting. Here immunoSEQ multiplex PCR was the method, and the copy in TCRdb shows in-frame clones only, minus some. The sample carries 20,000 to 25,000 clones, roughly 43% recorded once. This clonotype was obtained from a human patient who received an intestinal transplant. The material sequenced was alloreactive CD8+ T cells from a mixed lymphocyte reaction culture, taken before intestinal transplant. As to subset: CFSE-low proliferating T cells sorted from approximately six-day pre-transplant mixed lymphocyte reaction (GvH or HvG direction).

The CDR3, as DNA: TGTGCCTCCCCCGGGCCAGTCCGTGGGCAGTTCTTC. Its translation: CASPGPVRGQFF. The genes are TRBV13 and TRBJ2-1; D is unresolved. V was pared by 11 bases and J by 12 bases, with 20 bases between. Germline CDR1 reads PRHDT; CDR2 reads FYEKMQ (reference sequence). The CDR3 is made up of 12 amino acids.